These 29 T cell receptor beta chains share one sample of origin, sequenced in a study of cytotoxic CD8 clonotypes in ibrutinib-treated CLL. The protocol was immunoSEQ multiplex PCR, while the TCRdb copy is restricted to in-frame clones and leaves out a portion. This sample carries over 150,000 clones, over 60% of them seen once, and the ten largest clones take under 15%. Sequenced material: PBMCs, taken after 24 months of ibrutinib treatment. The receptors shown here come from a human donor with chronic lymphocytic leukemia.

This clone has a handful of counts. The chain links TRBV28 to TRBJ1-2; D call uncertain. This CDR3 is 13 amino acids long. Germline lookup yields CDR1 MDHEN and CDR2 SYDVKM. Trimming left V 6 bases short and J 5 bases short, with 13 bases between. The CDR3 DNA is TGTGCCAGCAGCCCCCCGGGCCTTTATGGCTACACCTTC. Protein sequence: CASSPPGLYGYTF.

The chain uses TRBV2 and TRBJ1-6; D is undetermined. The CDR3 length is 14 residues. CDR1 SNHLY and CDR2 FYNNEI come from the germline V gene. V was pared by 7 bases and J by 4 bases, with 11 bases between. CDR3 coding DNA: TGTGCCAGCATCAGTCAGACTTATAATTCACCCCTCCACTTT. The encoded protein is CASISQTYNSPLHF.

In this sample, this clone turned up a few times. As DNA, the CDR3 is TGTGCCAGCAGCCAAGAAAGGGGGGCAACTAATGAAAAACTGTTTTTT. It specifies CASSQERGATNEKLFF. The chain links TRBV4-2 to TRBJ1-4; D might be TRBD1 (6 bases). Germline values: CDR1 LGHNA, CDR2 YNFKEQ. The CDR3 sequence is 16 residues long. Trimming left V 0 bases short and J 0 bases short, with 8 bases between.

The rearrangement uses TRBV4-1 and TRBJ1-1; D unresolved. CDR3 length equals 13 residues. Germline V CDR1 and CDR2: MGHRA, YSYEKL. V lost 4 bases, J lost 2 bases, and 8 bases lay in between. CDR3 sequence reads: CASSRGPNTEAFF. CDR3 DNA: TGCGCCAGCAGCCGCGGACCAAACACTGAAGCTTTCTTT.

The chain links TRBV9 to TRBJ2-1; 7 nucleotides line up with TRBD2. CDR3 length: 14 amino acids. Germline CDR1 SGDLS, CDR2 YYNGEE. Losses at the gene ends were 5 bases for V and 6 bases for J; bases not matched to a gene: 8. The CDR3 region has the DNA TGTGCCAGCAGTCTAGTAGGGAGGGCCAATGAGCAGTTCTTC. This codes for CASSLVGRANEQFF.

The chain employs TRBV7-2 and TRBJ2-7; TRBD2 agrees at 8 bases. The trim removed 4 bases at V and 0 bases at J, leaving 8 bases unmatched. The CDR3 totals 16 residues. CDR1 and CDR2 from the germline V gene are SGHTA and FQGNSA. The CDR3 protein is CASSSRAGAVSYEQYF. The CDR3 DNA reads TGTGCCAGCAGCTCCAGAGCGGGAGCGGTCTCCTACGAGCAGTACTTC.

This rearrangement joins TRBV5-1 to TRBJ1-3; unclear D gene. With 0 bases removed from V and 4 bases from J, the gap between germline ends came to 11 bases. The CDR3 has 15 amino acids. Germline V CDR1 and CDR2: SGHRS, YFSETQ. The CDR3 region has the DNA TGCGCCAGCAGCTTGGAAACGGGGTTAGGAAACACCATATATTTT. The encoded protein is CASSLETGLGNTIYF.

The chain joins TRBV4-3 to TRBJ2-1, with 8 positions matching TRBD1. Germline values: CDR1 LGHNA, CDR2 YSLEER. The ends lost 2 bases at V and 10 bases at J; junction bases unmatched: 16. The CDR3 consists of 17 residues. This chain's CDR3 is CASSQLAGQGARGEQFF. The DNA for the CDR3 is TGCGCCAGCAGCCAACTCGCAGGACAGGGCGCTAGAGGCGAGCAGTTCTTC.

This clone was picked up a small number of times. The CDR3 nucleotides are TGTGCCAGTGGACTAGCTCATAGCACAGATACGCAGTATTTT. This translates into CASGLAHSTDTQYF. The chain combines TRBV19 with TRBJ2-3; 8 bases match TRBD2. This CDR3 comprises 14 residues. Trimming cost V 8 bases and J 0 bases; bases outside gene matches: 4. Per germline, CDR1 LNHDA and CDR2 SQIVND (reference sequence). The full variable domain, with the rest looked up from reference TRBV19 and TRBJ2-3, is DGGITQSPKYLFRKEGQNVTLSCEQNLNHDAMYWYRQDPGQGLRLIYYSQIVNDFQKGDIAEGYSVSREKKESFPLTVTSAQKNPTAFYLCASGLAHSTDTQYFGPGTRLTVL.

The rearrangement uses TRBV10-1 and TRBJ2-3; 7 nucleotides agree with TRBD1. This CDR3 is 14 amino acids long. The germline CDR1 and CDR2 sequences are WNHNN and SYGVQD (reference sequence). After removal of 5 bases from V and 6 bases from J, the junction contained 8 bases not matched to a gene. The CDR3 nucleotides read TGCGCCAGCAGTACCGCCTTACAGGGGGATACGCAGTATTTT. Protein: CASSTALQGDTQYF.

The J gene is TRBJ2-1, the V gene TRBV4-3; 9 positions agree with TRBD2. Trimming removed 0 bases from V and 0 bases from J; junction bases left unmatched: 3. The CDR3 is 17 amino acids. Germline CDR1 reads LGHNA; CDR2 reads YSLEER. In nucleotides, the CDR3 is TGCGCCAGCAGCCAAGACGGTAGCGGGAGCTCCTACAATGAGCAGTTCTTC. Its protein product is CASSQDGSGSSYNEQFF.

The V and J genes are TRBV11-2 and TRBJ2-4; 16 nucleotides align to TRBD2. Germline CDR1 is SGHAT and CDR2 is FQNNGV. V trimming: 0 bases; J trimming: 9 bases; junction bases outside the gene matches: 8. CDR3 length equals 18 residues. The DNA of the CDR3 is TGTGCCAGCAGCTTAGACACCGGGACTAGCGGGAGGGCCGCCATTCAGTACTTC. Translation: CASSLDTGTSGRAAIQYF.

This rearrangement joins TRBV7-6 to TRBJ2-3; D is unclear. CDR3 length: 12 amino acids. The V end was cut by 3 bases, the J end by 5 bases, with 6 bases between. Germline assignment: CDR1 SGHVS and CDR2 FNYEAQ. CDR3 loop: CASSFRGDTQYF. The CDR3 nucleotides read TGTGCCAGCAGCTTTAGAGGAGATACGCAGTATTTT.

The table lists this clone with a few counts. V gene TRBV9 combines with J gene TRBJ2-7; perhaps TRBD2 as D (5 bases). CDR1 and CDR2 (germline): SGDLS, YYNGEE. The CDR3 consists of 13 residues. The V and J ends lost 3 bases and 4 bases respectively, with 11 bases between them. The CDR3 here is CASSGPSGYEQYF. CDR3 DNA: TGTGCCAGCAGCGGCCCCAGCGGATACGAGCAGTACTTC.

CDR3 residues: CASSLARLAGRGETQYF. CDR3 coding DNA: TGCGCCAGCAGCTTGGCCAGACTAGCGGGAAGAGGTGAGACCCAGTACTTC. The chain recombines TRBV5-1 with TRBJ2-5; 11 bases line up with TRBD2. J gave up 5 bases and V 0 bases, and 9 bases lay outside the gene matches. The germline V gene has CDR1 SGHRS and CDR2 YFSETQ. The CDR3 spans 17 residues.

CDR3 sequence: CASSLSGGVETQYF. CDR3 coding DNA: TGTGCCAGCAGCTTATCTGGGGGAGTCGAGACCCAGTACTTC. The chain employs TRBV11-2 and TRBJ2-5; D might be TRBD1 or TRBD2, each matching 5 bases. The CDR3 length is 14 residues. The ends were cut back, 2 bases at V and 5 bases at J, with 12 bases in the middle. The germline V gene encodes CDR1 SGHAT and CDR2 FQNNGV.

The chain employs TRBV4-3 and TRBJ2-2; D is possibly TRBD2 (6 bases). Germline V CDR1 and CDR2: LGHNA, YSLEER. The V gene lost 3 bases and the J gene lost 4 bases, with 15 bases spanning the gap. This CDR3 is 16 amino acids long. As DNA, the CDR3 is TGCGCCAGCAGCCACCTGGGTAGCGGAGGCACCGGGGAGCTGTTTTTT. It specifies CASSHLGSGGTGELFF.

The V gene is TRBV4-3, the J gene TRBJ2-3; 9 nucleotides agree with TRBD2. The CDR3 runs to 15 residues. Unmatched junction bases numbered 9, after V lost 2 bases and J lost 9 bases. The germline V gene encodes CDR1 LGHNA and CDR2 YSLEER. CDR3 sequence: CASSQQTGTSNTQYF. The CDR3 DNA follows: TGCGCCAGCAGCCAACAGACCGGGACTAGCAACACGCAGTATTTT.

CDR3 sequence (DNA): TGCGCCAGCAGCCAAGATCTCGGGGGGGATACGCAGTATTTT. Protein product: CASSQDLGGDTQYF. The chain combines TRBV4-3 with TRBJ2-3; 7 bases map to TRBD2. The CDR3 covers 14 residues. The trim removed 0 bases at V and 6 bases at J, leaving 3 bases unmatched. Germline CDR1 reads LGHNA; CDR2 reads YSLEER.

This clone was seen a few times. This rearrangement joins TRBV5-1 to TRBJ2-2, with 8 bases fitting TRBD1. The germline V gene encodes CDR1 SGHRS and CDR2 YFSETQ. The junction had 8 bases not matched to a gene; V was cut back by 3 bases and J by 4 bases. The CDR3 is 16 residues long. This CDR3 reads CASSWSGQGGTGELFF. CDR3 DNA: TGCGCCAGCAGCTGGAGCGGACAGGGTGGCACCGGGGAGCTGTTTTTT.

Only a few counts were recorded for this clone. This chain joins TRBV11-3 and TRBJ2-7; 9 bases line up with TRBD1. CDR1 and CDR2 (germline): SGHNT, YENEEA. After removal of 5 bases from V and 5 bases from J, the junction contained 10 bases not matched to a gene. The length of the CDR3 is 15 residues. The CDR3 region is CASSRSRTGVDEQYF. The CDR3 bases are TGTGCCAGCAGCAGGAGTAGGACAGGGGTCGACGAGCAGTACTTC.

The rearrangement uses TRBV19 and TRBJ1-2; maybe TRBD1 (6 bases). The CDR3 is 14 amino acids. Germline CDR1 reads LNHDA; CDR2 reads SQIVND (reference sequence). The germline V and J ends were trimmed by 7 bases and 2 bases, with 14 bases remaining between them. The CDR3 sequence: CASTPGGANYGYTF. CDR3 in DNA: TGTGCCAGTACCCCCGGGGGGGCCAACTATGGCTACACCTTC.

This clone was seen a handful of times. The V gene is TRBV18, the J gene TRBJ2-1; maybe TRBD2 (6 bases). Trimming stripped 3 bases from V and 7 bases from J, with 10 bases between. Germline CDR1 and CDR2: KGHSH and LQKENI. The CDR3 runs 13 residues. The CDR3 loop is CASSPVSGNEQFF. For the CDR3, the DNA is TGTGCCAGCTCACCGGTAAGCGGGAATGAGCAGTTCTTC. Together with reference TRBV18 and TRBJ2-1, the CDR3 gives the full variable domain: NAGVMQNPRHLVRRRGQEARLRCSPMKGHSHVYWYRQLPEEGLKFMVYLQKENIIDESGMPKERFSAEFPKEGPSILRIQQVVRGDSAAYFCASSPVSGNEQFFGPGTRLTVL.

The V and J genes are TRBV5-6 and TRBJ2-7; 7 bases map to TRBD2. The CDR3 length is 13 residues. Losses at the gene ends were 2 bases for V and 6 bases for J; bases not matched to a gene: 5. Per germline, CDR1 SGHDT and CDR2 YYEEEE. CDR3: CASSLRTSSEQYF. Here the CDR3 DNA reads TGTGCCAGCAGCTTAAGGACTAGTTCCGAGCAGTACTTC.

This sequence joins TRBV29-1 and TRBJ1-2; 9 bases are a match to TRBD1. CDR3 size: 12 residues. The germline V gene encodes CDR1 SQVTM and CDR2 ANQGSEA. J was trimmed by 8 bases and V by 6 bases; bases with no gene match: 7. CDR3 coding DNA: TGCAGCGTGGACACAGGGGGCCGAGGCTACACCTTC. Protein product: CSVDTGGRGYTF.

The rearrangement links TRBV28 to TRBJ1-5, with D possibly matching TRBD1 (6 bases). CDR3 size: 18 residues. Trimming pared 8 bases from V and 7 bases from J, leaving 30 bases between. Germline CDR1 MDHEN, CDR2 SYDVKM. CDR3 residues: CASERGRRRTNKAQPQHF. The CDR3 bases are TGTGCCAGCGAGCGGGGGCGACGTCGGACTAATAAGGCCCAGCCCCAGCATTTT. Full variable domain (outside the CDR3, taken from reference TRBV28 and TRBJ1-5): DVKVTQSSRYLVKRTGEKVFLECVQDMDHENMFWYRQDPGLGLRLIYFSYDVKMKEKGDIPEGYSVSREKKERFSLILESASTNQTSMYLCASERGRRRTNKAQPQHFGDGTRLSIL.

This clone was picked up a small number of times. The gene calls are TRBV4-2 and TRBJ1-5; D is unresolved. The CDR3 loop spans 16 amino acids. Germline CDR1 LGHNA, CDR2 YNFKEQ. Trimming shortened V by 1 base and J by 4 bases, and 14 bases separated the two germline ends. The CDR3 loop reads CASSQVLSQANQPQHF. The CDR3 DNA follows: TGTGCCAGCAGCCAAGTTCTGTCGCAAGCGAATCAGCCCCAGCATTTT.

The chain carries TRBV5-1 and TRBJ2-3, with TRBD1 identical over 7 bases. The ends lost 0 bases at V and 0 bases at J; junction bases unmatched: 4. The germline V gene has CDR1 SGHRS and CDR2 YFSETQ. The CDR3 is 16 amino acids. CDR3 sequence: CASSLGQGPSTDTQYF. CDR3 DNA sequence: TGCGCCAGCAGCTTGGGACAGGGCCCTAGCACAGATACGCAGTATTTT.

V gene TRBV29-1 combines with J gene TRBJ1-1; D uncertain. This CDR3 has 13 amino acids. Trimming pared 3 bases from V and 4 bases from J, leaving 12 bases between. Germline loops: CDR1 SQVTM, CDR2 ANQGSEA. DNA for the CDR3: TGCAGCGTTGAGGGTGGCCAGTTCACTGAAGCTTTCTTT. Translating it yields CSVEGGQFTEAFF. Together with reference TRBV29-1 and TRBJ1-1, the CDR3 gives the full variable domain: SAVISQKPSRDICQRGTSLTIQCQVDSQVTMMFWYRQQPGQSLTLIATANQGSEATYESGFVIDKFPISRPNLTFSTLTVSNMSPEDSSIYLCSVEGGQFTEAFFGQGTRLTVV.